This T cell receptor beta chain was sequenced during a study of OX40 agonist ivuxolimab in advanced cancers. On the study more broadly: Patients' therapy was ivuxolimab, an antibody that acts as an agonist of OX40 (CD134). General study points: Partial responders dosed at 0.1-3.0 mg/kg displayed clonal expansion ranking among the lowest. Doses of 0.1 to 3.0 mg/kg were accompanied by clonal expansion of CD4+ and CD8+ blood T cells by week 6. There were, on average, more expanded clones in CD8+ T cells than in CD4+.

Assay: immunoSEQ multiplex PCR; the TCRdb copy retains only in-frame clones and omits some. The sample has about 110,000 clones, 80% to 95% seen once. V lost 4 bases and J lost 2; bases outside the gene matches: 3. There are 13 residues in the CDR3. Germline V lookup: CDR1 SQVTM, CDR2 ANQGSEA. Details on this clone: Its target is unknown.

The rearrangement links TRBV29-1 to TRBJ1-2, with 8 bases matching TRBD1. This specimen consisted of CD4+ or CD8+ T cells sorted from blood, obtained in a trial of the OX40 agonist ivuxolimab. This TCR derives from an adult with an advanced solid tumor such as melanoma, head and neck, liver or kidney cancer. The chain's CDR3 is CSVVGQGNYGYTF. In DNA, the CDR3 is TGCAGCGTTGTTGGACAGGGCAACTATGGCTACACCTTC.